Sequencing of this TCR beta chain was carried out in a study of T cells in Graves' hyperthyroidism and ophthalmopathy. RNA transcripts gave rise to amplified TCR beta CDR3 regions. The TCR CDR3 was amplified in a first-round RT-PCR using the HTBI primer set. One entry per CDR3 protein, called by TCRdb with MiXCR from the multiplex PCR reads. The sample lists about 710,000 distinct CDR3 sequences, approximately 16% occurring once. The germline V gene has CDR1 LNHNV and CDR2 YYDKDF (reference sequence). The CDR3 covers 13 residues. V was clipped by 0 bases and J by 5 bases, with 8 bases between them. The table lists this clonotype with a few counts.

V usage is TRBV15 and J usage is TRBJ2-7, with D perhaps TRBD1 (5 bases). This sequence originates from a man younger than 35 with Graves' hyperthyroidism. Sequenced: blood. The CDR3 loop is CATSRDRRDEQYF. The CDR3 bases are TGTGCCACCAGCAGAGATCGCAGGGACGAGCAGTACTTC.